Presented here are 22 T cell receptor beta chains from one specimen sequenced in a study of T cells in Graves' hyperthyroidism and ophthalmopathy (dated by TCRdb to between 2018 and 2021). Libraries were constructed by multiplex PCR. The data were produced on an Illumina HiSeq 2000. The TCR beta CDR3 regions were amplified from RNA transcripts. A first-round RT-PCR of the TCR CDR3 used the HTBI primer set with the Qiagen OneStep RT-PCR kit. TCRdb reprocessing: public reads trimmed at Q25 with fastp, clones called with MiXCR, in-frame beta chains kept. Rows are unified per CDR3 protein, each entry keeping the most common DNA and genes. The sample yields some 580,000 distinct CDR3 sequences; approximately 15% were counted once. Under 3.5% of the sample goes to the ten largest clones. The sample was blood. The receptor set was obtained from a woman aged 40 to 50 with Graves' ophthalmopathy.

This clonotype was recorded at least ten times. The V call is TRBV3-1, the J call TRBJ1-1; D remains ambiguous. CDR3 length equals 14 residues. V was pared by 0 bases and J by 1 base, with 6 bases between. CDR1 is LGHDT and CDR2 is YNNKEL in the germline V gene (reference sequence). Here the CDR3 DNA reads TGTGCCAGCAGCCAAGATCTTCCGAACACTGAAGCTTTCTTT. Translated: CASSQDLPNTEAFF.

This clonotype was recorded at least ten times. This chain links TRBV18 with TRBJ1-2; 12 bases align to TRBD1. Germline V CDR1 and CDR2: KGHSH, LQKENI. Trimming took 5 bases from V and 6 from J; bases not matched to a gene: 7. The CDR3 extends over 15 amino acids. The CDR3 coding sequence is TGTGCCAGCTCAGGAGGGACAGGGGGCGCGAATGGCTACACCTTC. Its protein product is CASSGGTGGANGYTF.

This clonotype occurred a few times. CDR3 in amino acids: CSAVDKTGNTIYF. The CDR3 bases are TGCAGTGCTGTGGACAAGACTGGAAACACCATATATTTT. V and J are TRBV20-1 and TRBJ1-3; tentative D call: TRBD1 (5 bases). This CDR3 region has 13 residues. Germline-derived CDR1 and CDR2 are DFQATT and SNEGSKA (reference sequence). The V and J ends lost 5 bases and 2 bases respectively, with 10 bases between them.

In DNA, the CDR3 is TGTGCCAGTATGGTCCTATTTGGTGGGGCCAACGTCCTGACTTTC. It is translated as CASMVLFGGANVLTF. The chain recombines TRBV19 with TRBJ2-6; no clear D. CDR3 length equals 15 residues. Trimming pared 7 bases from V and 3 bases from J, leaving 13 bases between. Germline V gene lookup returns CDR1 LNHDA and CDR2 SQIVND (reference sequence). The full variable domain, in which reference TRBV19 and TRBJ2-6 provide the parts outside the CDR3, is DGGITQSPKYLFRKEGQNVTLSCEQNLNHDAMYWYRQDPGQGLRLIYYSQIVNDFQKGDIAEGYSVSREKKESFPLTVTSAQKNPTAFYLCASMVLFGGANVLTFGAGSRLTVL.

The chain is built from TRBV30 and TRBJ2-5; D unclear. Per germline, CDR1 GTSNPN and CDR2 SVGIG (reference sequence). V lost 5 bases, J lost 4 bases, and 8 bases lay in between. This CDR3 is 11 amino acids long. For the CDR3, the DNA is TGTGCCTGGGGCCCCGCAGAGACCCAGTACTTC. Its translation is CAWGPAETQYF.

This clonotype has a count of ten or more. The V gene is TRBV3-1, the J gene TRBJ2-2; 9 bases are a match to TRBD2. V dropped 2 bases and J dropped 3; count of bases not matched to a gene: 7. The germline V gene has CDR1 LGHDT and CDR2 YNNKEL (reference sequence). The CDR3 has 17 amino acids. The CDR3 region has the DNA TGTGCCAGCAGCCAACCCCTTGAGCGGGGGGACACCGGGGAGCTGTTTTTT. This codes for CASSQPLERGDTGELFF.

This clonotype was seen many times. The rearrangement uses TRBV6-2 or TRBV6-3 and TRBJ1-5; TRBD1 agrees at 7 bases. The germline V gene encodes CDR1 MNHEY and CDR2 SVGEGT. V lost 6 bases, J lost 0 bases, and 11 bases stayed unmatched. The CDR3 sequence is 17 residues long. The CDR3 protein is CASSGGDSIYSNQPQHF. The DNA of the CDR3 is TGTGCCAGCAGCGGAGGGGACAGCATCTATAGCAATCAGCCCCAGCATTTT.

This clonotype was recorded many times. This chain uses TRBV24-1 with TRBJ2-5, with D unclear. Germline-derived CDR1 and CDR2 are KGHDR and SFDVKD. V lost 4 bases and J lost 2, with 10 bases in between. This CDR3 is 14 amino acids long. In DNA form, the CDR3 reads TGTGCCACCAGTGACCGTGACACTCAAGAGACCCAGTACTTC. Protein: CATSDRDTQETQYF.

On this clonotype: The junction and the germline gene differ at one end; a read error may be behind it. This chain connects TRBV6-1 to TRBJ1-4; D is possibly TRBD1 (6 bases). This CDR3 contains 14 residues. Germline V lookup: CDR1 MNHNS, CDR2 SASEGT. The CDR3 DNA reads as TGTACCAGCAGTGTTGACAGGACTGCGGAAAAACTGTTTTTT. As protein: CTSSVDRTAEKLFF.

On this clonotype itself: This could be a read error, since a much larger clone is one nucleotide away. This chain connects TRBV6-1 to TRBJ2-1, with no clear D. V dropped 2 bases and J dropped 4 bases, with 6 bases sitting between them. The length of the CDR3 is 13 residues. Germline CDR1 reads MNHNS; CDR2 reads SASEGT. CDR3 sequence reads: CASSEPVYNEQFF. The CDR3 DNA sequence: TGTGCCAGCAGTGAACCCGTATACAATGAGCAGTTCTTC.

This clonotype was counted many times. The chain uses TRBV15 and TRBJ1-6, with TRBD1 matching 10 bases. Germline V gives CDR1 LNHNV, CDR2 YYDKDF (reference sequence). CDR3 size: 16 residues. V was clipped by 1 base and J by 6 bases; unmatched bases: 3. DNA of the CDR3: TGTGCCACCAGCAGAGTTTGGACAGGGGGTAATTCACCCCTCCACTTT. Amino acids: CATSRVWTGGNSPLHF.

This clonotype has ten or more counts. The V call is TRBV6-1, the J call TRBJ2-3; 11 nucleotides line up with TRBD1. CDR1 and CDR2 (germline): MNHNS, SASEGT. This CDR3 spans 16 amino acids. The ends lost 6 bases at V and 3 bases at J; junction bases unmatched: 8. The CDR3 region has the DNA TGTGCCAGCAGCGGAAGGACAGGGGGCAGGACAGATACGCAGTATTTT. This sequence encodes CASSGRTGGRTDTQYF.

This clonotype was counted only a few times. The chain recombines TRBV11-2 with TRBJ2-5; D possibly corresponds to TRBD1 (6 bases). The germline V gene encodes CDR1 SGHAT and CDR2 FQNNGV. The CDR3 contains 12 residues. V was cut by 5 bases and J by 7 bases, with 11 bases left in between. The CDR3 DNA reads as TGTGCCAGCAGCCCACAGGGTGGGACCCAGTACTTC. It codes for CASSPQGGTQYF.

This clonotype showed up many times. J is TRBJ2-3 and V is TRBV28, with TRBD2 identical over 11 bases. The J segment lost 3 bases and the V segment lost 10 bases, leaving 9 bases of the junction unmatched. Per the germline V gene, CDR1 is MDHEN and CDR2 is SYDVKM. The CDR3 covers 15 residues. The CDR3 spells CATETSGAGTDTQYF. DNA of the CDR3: TGTGCCACCGAGACTAGCGGGGCCGGTACAGATACGCAGTATTTT.

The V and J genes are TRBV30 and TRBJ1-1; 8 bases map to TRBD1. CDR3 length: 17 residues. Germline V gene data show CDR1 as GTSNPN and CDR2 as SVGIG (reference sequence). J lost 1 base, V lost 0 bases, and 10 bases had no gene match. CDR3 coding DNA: TGTGCCTGGAGTGTCAGGGAGGGAGGGACAGGGAACACTGAAGCTTTCTTT. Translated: CAWSVREGGTGNTEAFF.

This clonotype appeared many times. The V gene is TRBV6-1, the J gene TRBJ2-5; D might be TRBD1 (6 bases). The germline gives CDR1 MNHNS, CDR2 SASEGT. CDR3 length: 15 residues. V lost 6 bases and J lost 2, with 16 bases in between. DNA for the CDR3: TGTGCCAGCAGGGGACACCGGACAAGACAAGAGACCCAGTACTTC. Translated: CASRGHRTRQETQYF.

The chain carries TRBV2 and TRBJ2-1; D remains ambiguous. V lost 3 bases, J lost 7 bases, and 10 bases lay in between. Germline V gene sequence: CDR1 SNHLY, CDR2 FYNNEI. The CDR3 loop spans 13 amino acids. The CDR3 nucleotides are TGTGCCAGCAGTGATCTAAGGGCGAATGAGCAGTTCTTC. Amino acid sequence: CASSDLRANEQFF. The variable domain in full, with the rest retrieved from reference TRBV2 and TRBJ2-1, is EPEVTQTPSHQVTQMGQEVILRCVPISNHLYFYWYRQILGQKVEFLVSFYNNEISEKSEIFDDQFSVERPDGSNFTLKIRSTKLEDSAMYFCASSDLRANEQFFGPGTRLTVL.

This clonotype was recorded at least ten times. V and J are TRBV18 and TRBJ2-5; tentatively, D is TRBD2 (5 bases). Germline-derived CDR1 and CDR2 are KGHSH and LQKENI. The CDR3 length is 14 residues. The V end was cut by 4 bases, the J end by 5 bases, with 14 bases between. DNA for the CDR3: TGTGCCAGCTCACAACGTTCCGGGGAGGAGACCCAGTACTTC. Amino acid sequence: CASSQRSGEETQYF.

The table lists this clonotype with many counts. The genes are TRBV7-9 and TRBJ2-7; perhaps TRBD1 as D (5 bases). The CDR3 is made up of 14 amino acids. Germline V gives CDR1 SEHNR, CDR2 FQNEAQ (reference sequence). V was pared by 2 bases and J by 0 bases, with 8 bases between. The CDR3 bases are TGTGCCAGCAGCTTACAGGGAACCTCCTACGAGCAGTACTTC. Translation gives CASSLQGTSYEQYF.

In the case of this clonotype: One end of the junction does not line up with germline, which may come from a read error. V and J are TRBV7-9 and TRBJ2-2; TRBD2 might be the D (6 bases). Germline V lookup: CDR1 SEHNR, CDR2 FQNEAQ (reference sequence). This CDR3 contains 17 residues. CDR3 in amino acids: CANSGRLVAANTGELFF. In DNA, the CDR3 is TGTGCCAACAGCGGGCGATTAGTAGCGGCAAACACCGGGGAGCTGTTTTTT. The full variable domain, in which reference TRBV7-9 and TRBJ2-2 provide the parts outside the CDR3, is DTGVSQNPRHKITKRGQNVTFRCDPISEHNRLYWYRQTLGQGPEFLTYFQNEAQLEKSRLLSDRFSAERPKGSFSTLEIQRTEQGDSAMYLCANSGRLVAANTGELFFGEGSRLTVL.

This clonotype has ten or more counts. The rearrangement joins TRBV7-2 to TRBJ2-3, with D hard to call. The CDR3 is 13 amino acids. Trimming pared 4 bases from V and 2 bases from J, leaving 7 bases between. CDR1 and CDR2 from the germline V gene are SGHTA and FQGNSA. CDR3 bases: TGTGCCAGCAGCTCCGGTTTCACAGATACGCAGTATTTT. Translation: CASSSGFTDTQYF.

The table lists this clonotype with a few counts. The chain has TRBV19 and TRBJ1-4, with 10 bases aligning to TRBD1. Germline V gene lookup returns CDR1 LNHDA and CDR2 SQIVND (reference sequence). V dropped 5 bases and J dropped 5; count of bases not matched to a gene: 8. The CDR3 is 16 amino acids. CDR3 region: CASSPLGDRGNEKLFF. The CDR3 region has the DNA TGTGCCAGTAGTCCTCTTGGGGACAGGGGAAATGAAAAACTGTTTTTT.